This TCR beta chain was retrieved from a study of blood T cell repertoires in COVID-19. How the authors handled the data: How many nucleated cells were present was estimated from reference gene primer amplification. Here immunoSEQ multiplex PCR was the method, and the copy in TCRdb shows in-frame clones only, minus some. V and J calls and clone size are those listed in that table; D and trimming were worked out from the DNA. The top ten clones hold less than 3.5% of a sample with hundreds of thousands of clones, about 90% of them seen once. V was pared by 5 bases and J by 6 bases, with 4 bases of the junction left unmatched. This CDR3 region has 11 residues. Germline V lookup: CDR1 DFQATT, CDR2 SNEGSKA (reference sequence).

The clonotype was recovered from a woman aged 25-40 years with COVID-19, enrolled during active disease. The sample consisted of peripheral blood. This chain links TRBV20-1 with TRBJ2-7; TRBD2 aligns across 7 bases. The CDR3 sequence is CSAGTGGEQYF. The CDR3 DNA follows: TGCAGTGCTGGGACGGGGGGCGAGCAGTACTTC.